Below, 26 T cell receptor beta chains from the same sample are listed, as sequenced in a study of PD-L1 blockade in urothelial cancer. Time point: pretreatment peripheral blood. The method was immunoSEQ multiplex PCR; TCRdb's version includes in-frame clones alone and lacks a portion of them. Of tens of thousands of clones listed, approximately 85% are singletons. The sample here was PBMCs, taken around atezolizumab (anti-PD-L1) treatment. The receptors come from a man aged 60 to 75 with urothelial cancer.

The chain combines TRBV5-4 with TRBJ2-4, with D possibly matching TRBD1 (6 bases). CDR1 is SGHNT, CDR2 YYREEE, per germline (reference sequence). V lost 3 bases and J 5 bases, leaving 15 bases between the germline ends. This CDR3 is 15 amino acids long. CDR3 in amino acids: CASSSSRNRENIQYF. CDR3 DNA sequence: TGTGCCAGCAGCTCCTCTCGTAACAGGGAAAACATTCAGTACTTC.

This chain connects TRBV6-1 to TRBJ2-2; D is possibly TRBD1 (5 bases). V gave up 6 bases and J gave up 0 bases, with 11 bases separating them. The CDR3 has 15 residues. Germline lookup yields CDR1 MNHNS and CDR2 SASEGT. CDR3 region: CASRLTVTNTGELFF. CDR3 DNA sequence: TGTGCCAGCAGGTTGACAGTAACGAACACCGGGGAGCTGTTTTTT.

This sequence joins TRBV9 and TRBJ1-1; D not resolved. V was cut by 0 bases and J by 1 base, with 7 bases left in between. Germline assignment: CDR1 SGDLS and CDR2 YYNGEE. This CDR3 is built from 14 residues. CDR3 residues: CASSVGRENTEAFF. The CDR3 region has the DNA TGTGCCAGCAGCGTAGGACGGGAGAACACTGAAGCTTTCTTT.

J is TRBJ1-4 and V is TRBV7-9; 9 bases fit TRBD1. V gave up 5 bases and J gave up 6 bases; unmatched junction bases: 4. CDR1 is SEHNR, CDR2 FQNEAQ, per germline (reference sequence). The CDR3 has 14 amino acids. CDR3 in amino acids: CASSPGQGYEKLFF. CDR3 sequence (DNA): TGTGCCAGCAGCCCGGGACAGGGTTATGAAAAACTGTTTTTT. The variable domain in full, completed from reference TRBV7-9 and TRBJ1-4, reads DTGVSQNPRHKITKRGQNVTFRCDPISEHNRLYWYRQTLGQGPEFLTYFQNEAQLEKSRLLSDRFSAERPKGSFSTLEIQRTEQGDSAMYLCASSPGQGYEKLFFGSGTQLSVL.

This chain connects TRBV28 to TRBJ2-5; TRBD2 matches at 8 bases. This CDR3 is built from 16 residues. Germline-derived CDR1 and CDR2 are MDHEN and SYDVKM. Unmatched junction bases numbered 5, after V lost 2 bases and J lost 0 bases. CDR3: CASSLQAGGYQETQYF. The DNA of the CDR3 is TGTGCCAGCAGTTTACAGGCGGGGGGTTACCAAGAGACCCAGTACTTC.

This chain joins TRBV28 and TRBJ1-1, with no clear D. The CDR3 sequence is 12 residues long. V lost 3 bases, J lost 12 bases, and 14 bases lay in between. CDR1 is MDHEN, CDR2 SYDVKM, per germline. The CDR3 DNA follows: TGTGCCAGCAGTTTTGGGGAGGGTAAAACTTTCTTT. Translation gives CASSFGEGKTFF.

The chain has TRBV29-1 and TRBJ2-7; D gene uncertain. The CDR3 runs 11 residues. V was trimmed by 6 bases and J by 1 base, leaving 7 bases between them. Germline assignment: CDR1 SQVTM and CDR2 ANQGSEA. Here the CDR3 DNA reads TGCAGCGTAGAACATTCCTACGAGCAGTACTTC. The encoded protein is CSVEHSYEQYF.

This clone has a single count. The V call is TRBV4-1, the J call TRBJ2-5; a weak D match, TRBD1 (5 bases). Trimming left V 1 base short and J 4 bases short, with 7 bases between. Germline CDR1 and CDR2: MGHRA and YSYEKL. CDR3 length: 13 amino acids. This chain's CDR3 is CASSQVQGETQYF. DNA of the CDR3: TGCGCCAGCAGCCAAGTTCAGGGAGAGACCCAGTACTTC.

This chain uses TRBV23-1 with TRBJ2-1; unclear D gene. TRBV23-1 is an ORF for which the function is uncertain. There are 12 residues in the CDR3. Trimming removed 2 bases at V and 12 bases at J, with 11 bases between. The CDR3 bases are TGCGCCAGCAGTCAAGAAGACCCGGGGCAGTTCTTC. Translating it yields CASSQEDPGQFF.

The CDR3 DNA reads as TGTGCCAGCAGTAAAGACAGGGGGCGGACCTCGTTATACGGCTACACCTTC. This translates into CASSKDRGRTSLYGYTF. The V gene is TRBV28, the J gene TRBJ1-2, with 10 bases fitting TRBD1. The V gene's germline CDR1 is MDHEN and CDR2 SYDVKM. The CDR3 extends over 17 amino acids. The V gene end was trimmed by 5 bases and the J gene end by 8 bases; junction bases not matched to a gene: 17.

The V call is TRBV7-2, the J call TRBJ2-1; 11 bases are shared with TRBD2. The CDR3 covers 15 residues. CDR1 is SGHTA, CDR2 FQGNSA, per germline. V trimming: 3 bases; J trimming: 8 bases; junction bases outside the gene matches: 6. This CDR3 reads CASSFSGGALHEQFF. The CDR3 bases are TGTGCCAGCAGCTTTAGCGGGGGGGCCTTACATGAGCAGTTCTTC.

Here the CDR3 DNA reads TGTGCCAGCAGTTCGACAGTTGATACGCAGTATTTT. Residues: CASSSTVDTQYF. The genes are TRBV6-6 and TRBJ2-3, with D maybe TRBD1 (5 bases). The ends were cut back, 4 bases at V and 6 bases at J, with 8 bases in the middle. Per germline, CDR1 MNHNY and CDR2 SVGAGI (reference sequence). This CDR3 is 12 amino acids long.

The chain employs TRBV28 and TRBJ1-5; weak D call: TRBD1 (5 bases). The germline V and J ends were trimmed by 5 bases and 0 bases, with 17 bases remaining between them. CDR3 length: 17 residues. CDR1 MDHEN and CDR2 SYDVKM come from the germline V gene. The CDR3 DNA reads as TGTGCCAGCAGTCCCCTCTTGAGGCAGGGTAGCAATCAGCCCCAGCATTTT. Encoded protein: CASSPLLRQGSNQPQHF. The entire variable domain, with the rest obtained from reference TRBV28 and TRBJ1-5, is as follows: DVKVTQSSRYLVKRTGEKVFLECVQDMDHENMFWYRQDPGLGLRLIYFSYDVKMKEKGDIPEGYSVSREKKERFSLILESASTNQTSMYLCASSPLLRQGSNQPQHFGDGTRLSIL.

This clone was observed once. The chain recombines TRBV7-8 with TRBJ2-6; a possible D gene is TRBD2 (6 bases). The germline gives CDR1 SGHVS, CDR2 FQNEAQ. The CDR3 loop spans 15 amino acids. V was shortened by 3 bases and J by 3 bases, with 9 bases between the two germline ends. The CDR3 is CASSLEGYGANVLTF. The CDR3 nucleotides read TGTGCCAGCAGCTTGGAGGGGTATGGGGCCAACGTCCTGACTTTC.

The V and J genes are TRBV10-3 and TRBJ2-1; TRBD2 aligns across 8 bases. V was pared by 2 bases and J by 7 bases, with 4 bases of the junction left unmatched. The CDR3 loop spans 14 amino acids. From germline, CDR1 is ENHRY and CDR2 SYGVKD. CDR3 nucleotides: TGTGCCATCAGTGAGCGAGTAGCGGGGAATGAGCAGTTCTTC. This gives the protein CAISERVAGNEQFF.

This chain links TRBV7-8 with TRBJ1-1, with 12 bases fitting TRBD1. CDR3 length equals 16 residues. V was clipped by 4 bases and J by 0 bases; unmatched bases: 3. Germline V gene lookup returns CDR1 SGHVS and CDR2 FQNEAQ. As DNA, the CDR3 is TGTGCCAGCAGCTGGGGACAGGGGGCCTTGAACACTGAAGCTTTCTTT. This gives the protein CASSWGQGALNTEAFF.

The CDR3 protein is CASSQDVGGGYTF. CDR3 coding DNA: TGCGCCAGCAGCCAAGATGTCGGGGGTGGCTACACCTTC. The chain combines TRBV4-1 with TRBJ1-2, with D tentatively TRBD1 (5 bases). Germline V gene sequence: CDR1 MGHRA, CDR2 YSYEKL. The ends were cut back, 0 bases at V and 7 bases at J, with 9 bases in the middle. The CDR3 is made up of 13 amino acids.

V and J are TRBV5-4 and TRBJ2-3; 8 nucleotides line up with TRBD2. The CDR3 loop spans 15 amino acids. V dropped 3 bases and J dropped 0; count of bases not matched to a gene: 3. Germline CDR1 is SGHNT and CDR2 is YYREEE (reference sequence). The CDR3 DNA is TGTGCCAGCAGCTCACTAGCGGTTAGCACAGATACGCAGTATTTT. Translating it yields CASSSLAVSTDTQYF. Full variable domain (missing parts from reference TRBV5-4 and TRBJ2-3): ETGVTQSPTHLIKTRGQQVTLRCSSQSGHNTVSWYQQALGQGPQFIFQYYREEENGRGNFPPRFSGLQFPNYSSELNVNALELDDSALYLCASSSLAVSTDTQYFGPGTRLTVL.

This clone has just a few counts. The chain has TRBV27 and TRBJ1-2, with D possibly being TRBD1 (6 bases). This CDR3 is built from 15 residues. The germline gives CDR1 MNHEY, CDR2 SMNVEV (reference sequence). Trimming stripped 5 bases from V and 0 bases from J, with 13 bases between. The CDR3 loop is CASSIRRDTNYGYTF. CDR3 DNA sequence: TGTGCCAGCAGTATTCGCCGGGACACTAACTATGGCTACACCTTC.

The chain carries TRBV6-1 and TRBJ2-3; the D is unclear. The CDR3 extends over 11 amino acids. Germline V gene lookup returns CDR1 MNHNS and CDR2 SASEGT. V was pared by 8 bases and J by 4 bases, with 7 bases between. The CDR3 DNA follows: TGTGCCAGCGACTCCCCAGATACGCAGTATTTT. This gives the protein CASDSPDTQYF.

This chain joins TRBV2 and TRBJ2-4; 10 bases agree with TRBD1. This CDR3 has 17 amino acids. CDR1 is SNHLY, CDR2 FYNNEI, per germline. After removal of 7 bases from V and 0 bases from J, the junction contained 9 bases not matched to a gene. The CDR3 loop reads CASTTMGQGIAKNIQYF. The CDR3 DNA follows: TGTGCCAGCACCACCATGGGACAGGGGATAGCCAAAAACATTCAGTACTTC.

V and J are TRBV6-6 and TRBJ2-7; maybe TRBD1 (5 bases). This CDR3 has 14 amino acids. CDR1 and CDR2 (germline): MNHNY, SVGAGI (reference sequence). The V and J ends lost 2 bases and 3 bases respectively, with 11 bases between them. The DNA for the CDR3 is TGTGCCAGCAGTTACGACGCAGGGCACTACGAGCAGTACTTC. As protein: CASSYDAGHYEQYF.

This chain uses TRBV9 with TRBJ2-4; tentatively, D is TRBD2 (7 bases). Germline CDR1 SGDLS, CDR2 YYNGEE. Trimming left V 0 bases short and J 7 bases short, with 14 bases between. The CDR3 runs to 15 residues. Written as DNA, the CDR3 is TGTGCCAGCAGCGTAGATGAGGGGGGGTCGAACATTCAGTACTTC. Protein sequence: CASSVDEGGSNIQYF. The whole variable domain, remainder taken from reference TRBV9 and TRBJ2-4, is DSGVTQTPKHLITATGQRVTLRCSPRSGDLSVYWYQQSLDQGLQFLIQYYNGEERAKGNILERFSAQQFPDLHSELNLSSLELGDSALYFCASSVDEGGSNIQYFGAGTRLSVL.

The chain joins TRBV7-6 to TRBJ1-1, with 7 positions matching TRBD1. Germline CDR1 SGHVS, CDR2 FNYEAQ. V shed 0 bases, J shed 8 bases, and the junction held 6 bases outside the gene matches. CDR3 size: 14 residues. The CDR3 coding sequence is TGTGCCAGCAGCTTAGCGCGGGAGGGACAGGAAGCTTTCTTT. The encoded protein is CASSLAREGQEAFF.

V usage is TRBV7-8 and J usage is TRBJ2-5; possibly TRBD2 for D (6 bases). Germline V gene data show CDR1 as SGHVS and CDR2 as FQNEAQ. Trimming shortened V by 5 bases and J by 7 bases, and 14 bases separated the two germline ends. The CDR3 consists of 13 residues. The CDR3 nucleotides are TGTGCCAGCAGCCGGACGGTGGAGGGGACCCAGTACTTC. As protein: CASSRTVEGTQYF.

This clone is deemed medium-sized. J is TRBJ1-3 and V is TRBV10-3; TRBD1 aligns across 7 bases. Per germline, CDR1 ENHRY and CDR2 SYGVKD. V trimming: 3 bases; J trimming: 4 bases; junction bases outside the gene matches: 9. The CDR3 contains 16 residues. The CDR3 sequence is CAISDQRQGSGNTIYF. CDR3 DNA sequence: TGTGCCATCAGTGACCAACGACAGGGATCGGGAAACACCATATATTTT.